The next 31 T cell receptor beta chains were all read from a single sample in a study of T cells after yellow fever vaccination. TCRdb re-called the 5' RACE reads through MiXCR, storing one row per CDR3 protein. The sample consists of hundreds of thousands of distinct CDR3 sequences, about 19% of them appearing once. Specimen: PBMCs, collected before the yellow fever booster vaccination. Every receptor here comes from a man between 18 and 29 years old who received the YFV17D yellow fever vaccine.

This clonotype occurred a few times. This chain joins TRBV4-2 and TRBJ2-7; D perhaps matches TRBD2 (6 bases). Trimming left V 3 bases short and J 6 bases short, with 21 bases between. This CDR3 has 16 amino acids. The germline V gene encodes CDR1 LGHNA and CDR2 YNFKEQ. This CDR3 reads CASSQPIRLLGGEQYF. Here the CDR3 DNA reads TGTGCCAGCAGCCAGCCCATAAGGCTTTTGGGGGGCGAGCAGTACTTC.

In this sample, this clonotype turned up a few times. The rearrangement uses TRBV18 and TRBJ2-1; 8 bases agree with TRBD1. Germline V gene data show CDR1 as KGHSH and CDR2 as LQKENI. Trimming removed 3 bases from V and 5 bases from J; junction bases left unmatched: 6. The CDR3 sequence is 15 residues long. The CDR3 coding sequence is TGTGCCAGCTCACCTAGAACGGACAGGGACAATGAGCAGTTCTTC. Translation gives CASSPRTDRDNEQFF.

The CDR3 loop is CASNRPDPGELFF. The DNA of the CDR3 is TGTGCCAGCAACCGACCGGATCCCGGGGAGCTGTTTTTT. The gene calls are TRBV7-9 and TRBJ2-2; D gene unclear. Per the germline V gene, CDR1 is SEHNR and CDR2 is FQNEAQ (reference sequence). V shed 7 bases and J shed 6 bases, with 12 bases lying between them. The CDR3 is made up of 13 amino acids.

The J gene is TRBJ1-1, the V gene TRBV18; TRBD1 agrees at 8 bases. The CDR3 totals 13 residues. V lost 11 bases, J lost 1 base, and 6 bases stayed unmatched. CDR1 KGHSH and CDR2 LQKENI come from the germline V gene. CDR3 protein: CAGRTGRNTEAFF. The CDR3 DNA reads TGTGCCGGCAGGACAGGGCGGAACACTGAAGCTTTCTTT.

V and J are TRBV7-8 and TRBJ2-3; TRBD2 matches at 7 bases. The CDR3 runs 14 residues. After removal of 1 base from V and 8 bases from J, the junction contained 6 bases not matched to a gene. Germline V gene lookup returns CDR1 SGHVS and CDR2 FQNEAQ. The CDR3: CASSLGEGSGTQYF. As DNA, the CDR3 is TGTGCCAGCAGCTTAGGGGAGGGTAGTGGTACGCAGTATTTT.

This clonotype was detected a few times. In DNA form, the CDR3 reads TGTGCCAGCAGCCCGATACACCCAGGTTCCTACGAGCAGTACGTC. It codes for CASSPIHPGSYEQYV. The genes are TRBV11-2 and TRBJ2-7; D call uncertain. The V end was cut by 5 bases, the J end by 1 base, with 15 bases between. This CDR3 has 15 residues. From germline, CDR1 is SGHAT and CDR2 FQNNGV.

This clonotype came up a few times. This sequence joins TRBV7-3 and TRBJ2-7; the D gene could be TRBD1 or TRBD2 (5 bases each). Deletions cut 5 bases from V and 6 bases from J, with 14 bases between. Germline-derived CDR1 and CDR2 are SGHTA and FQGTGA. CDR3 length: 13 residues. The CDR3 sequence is CASSTTPGTEQYF. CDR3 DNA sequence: TGTGCCAGCAGCACGACACCAGGGACCGAGCAGTACTTC.

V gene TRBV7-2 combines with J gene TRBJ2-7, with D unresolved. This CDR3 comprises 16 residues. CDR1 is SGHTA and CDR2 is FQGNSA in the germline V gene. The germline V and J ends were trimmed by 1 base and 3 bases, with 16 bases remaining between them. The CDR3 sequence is CASSLVLGQAGYEQYF. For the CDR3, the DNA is TGTGCCAGCAGCTTAGTTTTAGGCCAGGCCGGCTACGAGCAGTACTTC.

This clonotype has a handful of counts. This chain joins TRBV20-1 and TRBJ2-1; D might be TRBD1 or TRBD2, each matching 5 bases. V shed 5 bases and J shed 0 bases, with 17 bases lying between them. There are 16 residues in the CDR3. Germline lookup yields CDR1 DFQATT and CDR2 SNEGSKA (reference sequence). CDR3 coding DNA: TGCAGTGCTCCCTGGGCCGGGACCCGCTCCTACAATGAGCAGTTCTTC. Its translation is CSAPWAGTRSYNEQFF.

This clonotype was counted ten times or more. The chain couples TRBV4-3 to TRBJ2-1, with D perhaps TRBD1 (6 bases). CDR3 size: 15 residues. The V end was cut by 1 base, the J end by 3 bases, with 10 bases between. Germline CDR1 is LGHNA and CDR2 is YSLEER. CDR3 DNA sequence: TGCGCCAGCAGCCAAGGGGCAGGGGTCTACAATGAGCAGTTCTTC. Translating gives CASSQGAGVYNEQFF.

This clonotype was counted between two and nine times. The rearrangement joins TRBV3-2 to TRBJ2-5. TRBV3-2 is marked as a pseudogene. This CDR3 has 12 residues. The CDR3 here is CASTLFGETQYF. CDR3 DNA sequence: TGTGCCAGCACCCTTTTCGGAGAGACCCAGTACTTC.

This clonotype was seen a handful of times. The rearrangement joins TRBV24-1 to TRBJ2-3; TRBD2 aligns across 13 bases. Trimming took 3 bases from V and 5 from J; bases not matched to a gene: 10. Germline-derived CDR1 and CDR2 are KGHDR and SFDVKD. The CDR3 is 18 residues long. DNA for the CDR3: TGTGCCACCAGTGATGAGAAGACTAGCGGGGGGCGAGGAGATACGCAGTATTTT. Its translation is CATSDEKTSGGRGDTQYF.

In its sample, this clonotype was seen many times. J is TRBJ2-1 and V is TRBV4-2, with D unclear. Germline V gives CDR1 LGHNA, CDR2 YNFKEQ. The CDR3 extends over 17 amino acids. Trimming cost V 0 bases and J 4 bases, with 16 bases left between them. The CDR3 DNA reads TGTGCCAGCAGCCAAGAGATTCTGGCCTACGGGTACAATGAGCAGTTCTTC. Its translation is CASSQEILAYGYNEQFF.

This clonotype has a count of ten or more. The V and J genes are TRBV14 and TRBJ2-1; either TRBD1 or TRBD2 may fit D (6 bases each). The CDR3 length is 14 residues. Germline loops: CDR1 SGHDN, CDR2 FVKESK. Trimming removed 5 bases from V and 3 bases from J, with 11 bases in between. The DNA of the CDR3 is TGTGCCAGCAGCAGCAGGGGACTCTACAATGAGCAGTTCTTC. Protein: CASSSRGLYNEQFF.

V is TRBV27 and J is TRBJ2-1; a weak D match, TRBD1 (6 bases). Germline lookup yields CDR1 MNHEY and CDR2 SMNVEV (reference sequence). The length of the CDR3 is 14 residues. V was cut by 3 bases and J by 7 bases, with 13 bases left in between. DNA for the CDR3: TGTGCCAGCAGTTTTTTTACAGGGCGAAATGAGCAGTTCTTC. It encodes CASSFFTGRNEQFF.

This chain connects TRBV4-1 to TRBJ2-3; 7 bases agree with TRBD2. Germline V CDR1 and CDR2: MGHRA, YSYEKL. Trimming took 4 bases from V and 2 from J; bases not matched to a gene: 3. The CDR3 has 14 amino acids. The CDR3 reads CASSPGLHTDTQYF. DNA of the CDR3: TGCGCCAGCAGCCCGGGACTACACACAGATACGCAGTATTTT.

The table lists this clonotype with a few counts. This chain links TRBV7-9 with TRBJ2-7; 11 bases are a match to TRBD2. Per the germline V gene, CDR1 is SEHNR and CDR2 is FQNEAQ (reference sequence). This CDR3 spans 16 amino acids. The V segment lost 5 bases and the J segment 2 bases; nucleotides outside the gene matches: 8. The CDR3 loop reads CASSDLSGGVPYEQYF. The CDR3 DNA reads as TGTGCCAGCAGCGATCTTAGCGGGGGGGTTCCCTACGAGCAGTACTTC.

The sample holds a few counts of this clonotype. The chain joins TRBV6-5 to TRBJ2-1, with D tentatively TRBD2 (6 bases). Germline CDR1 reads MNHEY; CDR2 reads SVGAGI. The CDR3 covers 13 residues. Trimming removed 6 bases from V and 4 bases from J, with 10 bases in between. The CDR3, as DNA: TGTGCCAGCAGCCGGGACTTTTACAATGAGCAGTTCTTC. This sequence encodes CASSRDFYNEQFF.

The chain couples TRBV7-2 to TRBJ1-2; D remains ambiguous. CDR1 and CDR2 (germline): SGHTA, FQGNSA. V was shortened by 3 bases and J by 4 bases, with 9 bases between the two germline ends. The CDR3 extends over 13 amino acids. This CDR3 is CASSLRSGYGYTF. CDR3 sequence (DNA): TGTGCCAGCAGCTTGCGTAGCGGCTATGGCTACACCTTC.

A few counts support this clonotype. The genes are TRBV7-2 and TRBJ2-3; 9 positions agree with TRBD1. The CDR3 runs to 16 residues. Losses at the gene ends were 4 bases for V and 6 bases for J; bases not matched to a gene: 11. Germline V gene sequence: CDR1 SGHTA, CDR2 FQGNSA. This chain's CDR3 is CASSSMGQGASDTQYF. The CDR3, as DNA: TGTGCCAGCAGCTCGATGGGACAGGGAGCGTCCGATACGCAGTATTTT.

The CDR3 DNA is TGCAGTGCTAGGGCGGCTAGGGCAGGGTATAATTCACCCCTCCACTTT. Protein sequence: CSARAARAGYNSPLHF. The chain employs TRBV20-1 and TRBJ1-6; a weak D match, TRBD1 (5 bases). Trimming cost V 3 bases and J 4 bases, with 16 bases left between them. Germline V gene data show CDR1 as DFQATT and CDR2 as SNEGSKA (reference sequence). This CDR3 has 16 residues.

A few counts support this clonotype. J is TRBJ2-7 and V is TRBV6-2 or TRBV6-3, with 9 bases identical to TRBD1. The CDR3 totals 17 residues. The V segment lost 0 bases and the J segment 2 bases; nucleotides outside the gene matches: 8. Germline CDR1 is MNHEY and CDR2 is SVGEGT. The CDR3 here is CASSYSRWDRVAYEQYV. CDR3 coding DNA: TGTGCCAGCAGTTACTCGCGATGGGACAGGGTGGCCTACGAGCAGTACGTC.

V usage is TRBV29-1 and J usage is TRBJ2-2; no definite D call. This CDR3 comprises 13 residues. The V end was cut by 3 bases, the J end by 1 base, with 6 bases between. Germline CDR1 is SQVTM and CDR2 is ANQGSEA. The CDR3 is CSVETGNTGELFF. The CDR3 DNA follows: TGCAGCGTTGAGACGGGGAACACCGGGGAGCTGTTTTTT.

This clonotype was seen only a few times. CDR3 amino acids: CASLEFETQYF. In DNA, the CDR3 is TGTGCCAGCTTAGAATTCGAGACCCAGTACTTC. The chain has TRBV2 and TRBJ2-5, with D unclear. V was shortened by 8 bases and J by 5 bases, with 9 bases between the two germline ends. Germline V gives CDR1 SNHLY, CDR2 FYNNEI. CDR3 length: 11 residues.

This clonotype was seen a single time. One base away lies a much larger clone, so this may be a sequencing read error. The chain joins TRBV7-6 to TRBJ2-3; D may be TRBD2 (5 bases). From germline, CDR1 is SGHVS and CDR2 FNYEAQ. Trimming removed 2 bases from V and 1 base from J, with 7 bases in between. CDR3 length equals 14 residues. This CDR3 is CASSLYGGTDTQYF. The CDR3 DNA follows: TGTGCCAGCAGCTTATACGGGGGCACAGATACGCAGTATTTT.

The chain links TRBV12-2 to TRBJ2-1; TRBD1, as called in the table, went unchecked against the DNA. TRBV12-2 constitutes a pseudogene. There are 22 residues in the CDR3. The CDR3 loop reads CASRPRAGVRVGEVSSYNEQFF. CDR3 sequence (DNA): TGTGCAAGTCGCCCCCGGGCAGGGGTGAGGGTTGGGGAGGTGAGCTCCTACAATGAGCAGTTCTTC.

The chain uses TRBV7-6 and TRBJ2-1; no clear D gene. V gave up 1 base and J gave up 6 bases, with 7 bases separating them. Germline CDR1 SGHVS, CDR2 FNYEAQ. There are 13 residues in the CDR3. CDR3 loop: CASSLDGSNEQFF. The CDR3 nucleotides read TGTGCCAGCAGCTTAGATGGAAGCAATGAGCAGTTCTTC.

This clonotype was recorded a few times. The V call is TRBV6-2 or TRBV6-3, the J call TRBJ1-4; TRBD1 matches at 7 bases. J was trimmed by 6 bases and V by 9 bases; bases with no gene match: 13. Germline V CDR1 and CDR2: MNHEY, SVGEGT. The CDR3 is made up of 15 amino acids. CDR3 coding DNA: TGTGCCAGTTCTCGTCCCGGGACAGCCTATGAAAAACTGTTTTTT. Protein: CASSRPGTAYEKLFF.

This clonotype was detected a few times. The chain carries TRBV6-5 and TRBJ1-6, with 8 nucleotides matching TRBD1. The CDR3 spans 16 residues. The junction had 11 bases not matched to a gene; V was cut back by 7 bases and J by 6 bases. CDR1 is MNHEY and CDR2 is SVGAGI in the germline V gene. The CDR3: CASNEGRGRFNSPLHF. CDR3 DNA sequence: TGTGCCAGCAACGAGGGCAGGGGGCGTTTTAATTCACCCCTCCACTTT.

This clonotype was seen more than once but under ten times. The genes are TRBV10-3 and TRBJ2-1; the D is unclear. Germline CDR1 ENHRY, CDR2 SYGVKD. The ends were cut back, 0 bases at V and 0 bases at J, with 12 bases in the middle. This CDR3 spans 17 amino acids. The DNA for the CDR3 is TGTGCCATCAGTGAGTCTCCTCTCCGGAGCTCCTACAATGAGCAGTTCTTC. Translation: CAISESPLRSSYNEQFF.

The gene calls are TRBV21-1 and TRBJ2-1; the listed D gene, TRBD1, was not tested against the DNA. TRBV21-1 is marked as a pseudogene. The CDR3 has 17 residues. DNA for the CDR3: TGTGCCAGCACTCCCACGCGACAGGGTAGGGCCTACAATGAGCAGTTCTTC. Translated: CASTPTRQGRAYNEQFF.